A selection of T cell receptor beta chains follows, all from one sample in a study of cytomegalovirus exposure and HLA in healthy donors. Some clones are missing from TCRdb's copy, which holds only in-frame ones; the method was immunoSEQ multiplex PCR. The sample gives about 160,000 clones, roughly 89% of which show up once; 3% to 3.5% is in the top ten. The sequencing sample was made of PBMCs. The receptors shown here come from a woman aged 18 to 35 in good health and CMV-seropositive. Both conserved end residues are part of each CDR3. Each record gives: V gene, J gene, clone size, D gene, CDR3 protein, CDR3 DNA. D genes are given only for firm matches. Only some rows state a clone size, as once, few, many or a class for expanded clones.

TRBV13,TRBJ2-1,NA,NA,CASSLDGSGNEQFF,TGTGCCAGCAGCTTAGACGGGAGCGGAAATGAGCAGTTCTTC
TRBV6-1,TRBJ2-3,NA,NA,CASSEVVPSTDTQYF,TGTGCCAGCAGTGAAGTCGTTCCCAGCACAGATACGCAGTATTTT
TRBV27,TRBJ2-7,once,TRBD2,CASSLTGTRLYEQYF,TGTGCCAGCAGTTTGACCGGGACTAGACTCTACGAGCAGTACTTC
TRBV7-2,TRBJ2-1,NA,TRBD2,CASSILAGSSYNEQFF,TGTGCCAGCAGCATATTAGCGGGGAGCTCCTACAATGAGCAGTTCTTC
TRBV19,TRBJ1-2,NA,NA,CASSIHSNYGYTF,TGTGCCAGTAGTATTCACAGCAACTATGGCTACACCTTC
TRBV7-9,TRBJ2-1,NA,TRBD2,CASSFYRTSGYNEQFF,TGTGCCAGCAGCTTCTATAGGACTAGCGGCTACAATGAGCAGTTCTTC
TRBV5-4,TRBJ1-2,NA,NA,CASSLGGTGTDGYTF,TGTGCCAGCAGCCTAGGGGGAACAGGGACGGATGGCTACACCTTC
TRBV2,TRBJ1-4,NA,TRBD1,CASSPPGQGKNEKLFF,TGTGCCAGCAGTCCCCCGGGACAGGGGAAGAATGAAAAACTGTTTTTT
TRBV5-5,TRBJ2-4,NA,NA,CASSLGATKNIQYF,TGTGCCAGCAGCTTGGGGGCTACCAAAAACATTCAGTACTTC
TRBV7-6,TRBJ1-5,NA,NA,CASSLVGGSNQPQHF,TGTGCCAGCAGCTTAGTAGGGGGTAGCAATCAGCCCCAGCATTTT
TRBV12-5,TRBJ2-5,NA,TRBD2,CASGPGLAGGQETQYF,TGTGCTAGTGGTCCAGGACTAGCGGGGGGGCAAGAGACCCAGTACTTC
TRBV2,TRBJ2-1,NA,NA,CASSGGLINEQFF,TGTGCCAGCAGTGGGGGCCTTATCAATGAGCAGTTCTTC
TRBV30,TRBJ2-7,many,NA,CAWRGLGGANEQYF,TGTGCCTGGAGAGGGCTAGGGGGGGCTAACGAGCAGTACTTC
TRBV5-1,TRBJ2-1,NA,TRBD2,CASSGPGLEGGEQFF,TGCGCCAGCAGCGGACCGGGACTAGAAGGGGGTGAGCAGTTCTTC
TRBV5-4,TRBJ2-1,NA,TRBD1,CASSPPGTASYNEQFF,TGTGCCAGCAGCCCGCCAGGGACAGCCTCCTACAATGAGCAGTTCTTC
TRBV28,TRBJ2-7,NA,TRBD1,CASSGTGYEQYF,TGTGCCAGCAGTGGGACAGGCTACGAGCAGTACTTC
TRBV4-1,TRBJ2-2,once,NA,CASSQDLRDTSNTGELFF,TGCGCCAGCAGCCAAGATCTTAGGGACACATCGAACACCGGGGAGCTGTTTTTT
TRBV20-1,TRBJ2-7,NA,NA,CSAPTEGGQYF,TGCAGTGCCCCGACGGAAGGCGGGCAGTACTTC
TRBV11-1,TRBJ2-5,NA,TRBD1,CASSLPWAGGQETQYF,TGTGCCAGCAGCTTACCATGGGCAGGGGGCCAGGAGACCCAGTACTTC
TRBV20-1,TRBJ1-1,NA,NA,CSTTGNPEAFF,TGCAGTACGACCGGGAACCCTGAAGCTTTCTTT
TRBV9,TRBJ2-3,NA,TRBD2,CASSKTLFTSGRVDTQYF,TGTGCCAGCAGCAAGACACTCTTTACTAGCGGGAGGGTAGATACGCAGTATTTT
TRBV10-3,TRBJ2-1,NA,TRBD2,CAISGTSDNEQFF,TGTGCCATCAGTGGGACTAGCGACAATGAGCAGTTCTTC
TRBV11-3,TRBJ2-3,NA,NA,CASSPPEENTQYF,TGTGCCAGCAGCCCTCCGGAGGAGAATACGCAGTATTTT
TRBV6-5,TRBJ2-7,NA,NA,CASSARLASGHEQYF,TGTGCCAGCAGTGCGAGGCTAGCGTCAGGGCACGAGCAGTACTTC
TRBV4-3,TRBJ1-4,NA,NA,CASSLRGGGEKLFF,TGCGCCAGCAGTCTCAGGGGCGGTGGTGAAAAACTGTTTTTT
TRBV4-2,TRBJ1-4,NA,NA,CASNSEEGANEKLFF,TGTGCCAGCAACTCCGAGGAAGGGGCTAATGAAAAACTGTTTTTT
TRBV7-8,TRBJ2-7,once,NA,CASSFYTGPGGSYEQYF,TGTGCCAGCAGCTTTTACACCGGGCCCGGGGGCTCCTACGAGCAGTACTTC
TRBV5-1,TRBJ2-6,NA,TRBD1,CASSFTAGGGSGANVLTF,TGCGCCAGCAGCTTCACGGCAGGGGGCGGCTCTGGGGCCAACGTCCTGACTTTC
TRBV2,TRBJ1-5,NA,NA,CASSLTDPRYQPQHF,TGTGCCAGCAGTTTGACAGATCCACGTTATCAGCCCCAGCATTTT
TRBV7-9,TRBJ2-2,NA,TRBD2,CASSLPPSGGALGELFF,TGTGCCAGCAGCCTTCCCCCTAGCGGGGGGGCCCTCGGGGAGCTGTTTTTT
TRBV18,TRBJ1-2,NA,NA,CASSPTSGTRLGYTF,TGTGCCAGCTCACCGACTTCCGGGACTCGCTTAGGCTACACCTTC
TRBV7-9,TRBJ2-3,NA,NA,CASSLGRGSTDTQYF,TGTGCCAGCAGCTTAGGGCGGGGTAGCACAGATACGCAGTATTTT
TRBV5-4,TRBJ2-7,NA,NA,CASSPRELASYEQYF,TGTGCCAGCAGCCCCCGGGAGCTAGCGTCCTACGAGCAGTACTTC
TRBV9,TRBJ2-5,NA,NA,CASSVATVLAQETQYF,TGTGCCAGCAGCGTAGCTACCGTTCTTGCTCAAGAGACCCAGTACTTC
TRBV4-1,TRBJ1-3,NA,NA,CASSQEASASGNTIYF,TGCGCCAGCAGCCAAGAGGCCAGCGCGTCTGGAAACACCATATATTTT
TRBV7-6,TRBJ2-7,NA,TRBD1,CASSLGAGTGAYEQYF,TGTGCCAGCAGCTTAGGAGCCGGGACAGGAGCCTACGAGCAGTACTTC
TRBV6-5,TRBJ2-3,NA,NA,CASSPSGASTDTQYF,TGTGCCAGCAGCCCCAGCGGTGCTAGCACAGATACGCAGTATTTT
TRBV4-2,TRBJ2-3,NA,TRBD1,CASSQDEGTGPDTDTQYF,TGTGCCAGCAGCCAAGATGAGGGGACAGGTCCAGACACAGATACGCAGTATTTT
TRBV15,TRBJ1-5,NA,TRBD1,CATSRGTGGLQPQHF,TGTGCCACCAGCCGCGGGACAGGGGGCCTTCAGCCCCAGCATTTT
TRBV4-1,TRBJ2-7,NA,TRBD1,CASSHVGQGDEQYF,TGCGCCAGCAGCCACGTGGGACAGGGGGACGAGCAGTACTTC
TRBV28,TRBJ2-5,NA,TRBD1,CASRGQGAGETQYF,TGTGCCAGCAGGGGACAGGGGGCGGGAGAGACCCAGTACTTC
TRBV27,TRBJ2-1,NA,TRBD2,CASSPLGLAVHNEQFF,TGTGCCAGCAGCCCCCTTGGACTAGCGGTCCACAATGAGCAGTTCTTC
TRBV28,TRBJ1-5,NA,NA,CASRTGGPSNQPQHF,TGTGCCAGCAGGACGGGGGGGCCCAGCAATCAGCCCCAGCATTTT
TRBV5-1,TRBJ1-1,NA,TRBD1,CASSGDSFNTEAFF,TGCGCCAGCAGCGGGGACAGTTTCAACACCGAAGCTTTCTTT
TRBV5-1,TRBJ2-3,NA,TRBD2,CASSLVPLAGGDTQYF,TGCGCCAGCAGCTTGGTACCCCTAGCGGGGGGGGATACGCAGTATTTT
TRBV7-6,TRBJ2-3,NA,TRBD2,CASSSNKLADGRDTQYF,TGTGCCAGCAGCTCCAACAAACTAGCGGATGGGAGAGATACGCAGTATTTT
TRBV14,TRBJ1-3,NA,NA,CASSQYRSGNTIYF,TGTGCCAGCAGCCAATACAGATCTGGAAACACCATATATTTT
TRBV7-2,TRBJ2-7,NA,NA,CASSLISPSWSAIYEQYF,TGTGCCAGCAGCTTAATCAGTCCGAGCTGGAGCGCGATCTACGAGCAGTACTTC
TRBV6-5,TRBJ1-1,NA,TRBD1,CASSYPGQGDTEAFF,TGTGCCAGCAGTTACCCGGGACAGGGGGACACTGAAGCTTTCTTT
TRBV7-6,TRBJ2-7,NA,TRBD2,CASSPVAGGSYEQYF,TGTGCCAGCAGCCCTGTAGCGGGAGGCTCCTACGAGCAGTACTTC
TRBV7-2,TRBJ2-7,NA,NA,CASSLTSYEQYF,TGTGCCAGCAGCCTCACTTCCTACGAGCAGTACTTC